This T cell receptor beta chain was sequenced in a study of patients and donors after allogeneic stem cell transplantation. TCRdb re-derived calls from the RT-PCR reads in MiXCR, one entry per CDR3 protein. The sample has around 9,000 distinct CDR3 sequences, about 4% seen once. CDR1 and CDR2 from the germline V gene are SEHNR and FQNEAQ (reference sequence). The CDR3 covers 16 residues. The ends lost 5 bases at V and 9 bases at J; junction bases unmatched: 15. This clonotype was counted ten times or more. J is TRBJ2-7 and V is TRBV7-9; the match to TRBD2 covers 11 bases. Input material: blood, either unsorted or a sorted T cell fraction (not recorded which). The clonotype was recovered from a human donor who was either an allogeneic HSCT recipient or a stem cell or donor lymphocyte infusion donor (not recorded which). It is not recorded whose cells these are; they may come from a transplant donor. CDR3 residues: CASSISGRAPVEGQYF. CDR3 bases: TGTGCCAGCAGCATTAGCGGGAGGGCCCCCGTTGAGGGGCAGTACTTC. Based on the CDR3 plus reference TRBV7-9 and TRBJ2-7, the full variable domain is DTGVSQNPRHKITKRGQNVTFRCDPISEHNRLYWYRQTLGQGPEFLTYFQNEAQLEKSRLLSDRFSAERPKGSFSTLEIQRTEQGDSAMYLCASSISGRAPVEGQYFGPGTRLTVT.